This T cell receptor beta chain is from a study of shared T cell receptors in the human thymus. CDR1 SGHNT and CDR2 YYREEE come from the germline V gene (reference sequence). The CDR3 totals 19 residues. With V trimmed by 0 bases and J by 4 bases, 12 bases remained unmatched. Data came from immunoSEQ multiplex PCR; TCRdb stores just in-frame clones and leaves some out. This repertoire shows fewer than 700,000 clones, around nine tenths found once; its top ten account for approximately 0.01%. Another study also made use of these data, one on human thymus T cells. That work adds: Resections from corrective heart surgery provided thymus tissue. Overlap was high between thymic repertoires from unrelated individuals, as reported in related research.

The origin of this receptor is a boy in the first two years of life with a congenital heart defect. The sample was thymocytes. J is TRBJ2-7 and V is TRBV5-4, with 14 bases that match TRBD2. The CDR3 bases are TGTGCCAGCAGCTTGGACGGGACTAGCGGGAGTGGTGGGTTGTACGAGCAGTACTTC. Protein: CASSLDGTSGSGGLYEQYF.